This T cell receptor (beta chain) was identified in a study of cytomegalovirus exposure and HLA in healthy donors. Turning to the study itself: A later analysis reported the 90 to 150 validation repertoires used the same platform as the 550 to 700 first-cohort repertoires.

General study points: According to the study, 150 to 200 TCR beta chains were cytomegalovirus-associated.

Sequenced by immunoSEQ multiplex PCR; TCRdb stores in-frame clones only, minus some. The data contain approximately 64,000 clones, more than 85% of them singletons. V was shortened by 1 base and J by 1 base, with 14 bases between the two germline ends. The CDR3 runs to 16 residues. Germline lookup yields CDR1 MNHNS and CDR2 SASEGT. This clone was counted only a few times. What it binds is unknown. The sequence was collected from a young woman in good health and CMV-seronegative. Sequencing was carried out using PBMCs. The V call is TRBV6-1, the J call TRBJ2-7; maybe TRBD2 (7 bases). CDR3 residues: CASSEGGGLESYEQYF. CDR3 nucleotide sequence: TGTGCCAGCAGTGAAGGGGGGGGGCTTGAGTCCTACGAGCAGTACTTC.